This is a list of T cell receptor beta chains from one sample in a study of shared clonotypes between healthy human individuals. Clones were read by immunoSEQ multiplex PCR, and TCRdb kept only the in-frame ones, dropping some. The sample yields millions of clones, roughly nine tenths seen once. The specimen sequenced was naive CD4+ T cells sorted from blood. The receptors stem from a man younger than 35 in good health. Each CDR3 is given with its conserved first and last residue. D genes are given only for firm matches.

TRBJ1-3,.,TRBV7-2,CASSLVRDGNTIYF
TRBJ1-1,TRBD1,TRBV5-1,CASSPRQGQYTEAFF
TRBJ2-7,.,TRBV7-2,CASSPAGQYEQYF
TRBJ2-3,.,TRBV9,CASSVATSGGGTDTQYF
TRBJ2-5,.,TRBV19,CASSRLRTETQYF
TRBJ1-1,.,TRBV7-6,CASSLEHLNTEAFF
TRBJ2-1,TRBD2,TRBV5-4,CASSPAPSGRLGENEQFF
TRBJ2-7,.,TRBV5-1,CASKPSILGGAVARYEQYF
TRBJ2-5,.,TRBV10-3,CAISDGGETQYF
TRBJ2-5,.,TRBV5-6,CASSLVQGGETQYF
TRBJ2-7,.,TRBV6-5,CASSRSDNEQYF
TRBJ2-2,TRBD2,TRBV7-8,CASRGGGAGLAGGGGGELFF
TRBJ2-7,TRBD2,TRBV6-1,CASSERVAGLQFYEQYF
TRBJ2-2,.,TRBV18,CASSIAANTGELFF
TRBJ2-2,.,TRBV9,CASSVDGSDTGELFF
TRBJ2-3,TRBD2,TRBV5-1,CASSSGPRGGLADTQYF
TRBJ2-5,TRBD2,TRBV5-1,CASSLEGLAGEETQYF
TRBJ1-5,.,TRBV6-1,CASRDPPAGDQPQHF
TRBJ2-1,TRBD2,TRBV5-1,CASSLGTRWDEQFF
TRBJ1-1,.,TRBV6-6,CASSLGQTVAEAFF
TRBJ2-5,TRBD2,TRBV19,CASSLGTTQETQYF
TRBJ2-7,TRBD1,TRBV27,CASSYGQGSYEQYF
TRBJ1-2,TRBD1,TRBV30,CAWGTGKGYGYTF
TRBJ2-7,TRBD1,TRBV10-2,CASSESGQGFYEQYF
TRBJ2-3,.,TRBV7-2,CASSLASGNTDTQYF
TRBJ1-2,.,TRBV7-8,CASSLAQAHYGYTF
TRBJ2-7,.,TRBV5-5,CASSFGGALVHEQYF
TRBJ2-2,.,TRBV4-1,CASSRGTGELFF
TRBJ2-5,TRBD2,TRBV19,CASSIWSSGGAETQYF
TRBJ2-7,TRBD2,TRBV11-2,CASSGSQGSERGPYEQYF
TRBJ2-7,.,TRBV6-5,CASSSNYEQYF
TRBJ2-7,.,TRBV7-2,CASSLGTLFYEQYF
TRBJ2-3,.,TRBV19,CASSDTFSTDTQYF
TRBJ1-1,.,TRBV6-4,CASSDSYLVGEAFF
TRBJ1-3,.,TRBV6-4,CASSIRASGNTIYF
TRBJ1-1,.,TRBV19,CASRVVGLNTEAFF
TRBJ1-6,.,TRBV7-9,CASSVAESNSPLHF
TRBJ2-3,TRBD2,TRBV2,CASSGGRASTDTQYF
.,.,TRBV29-1,CSVESSYEQYF
TRBJ1-1,.,TRBV19,CASRVETYGASLNTEAFF
TRBJ2-2,.,TRBV10-1,CASSESGHGTGELFF
TRBJ1-2,.,TRBV28,CASRDGSNYGYTF
TRBJ2-7,.,TRBV30,CAWSPRGPEQYF
TRBJ2-3,.,TRBV6-1,CASSDRGHVTDTQYF
TRBJ2-7,.,TRBV11-2,CASSLGLGIYEQYF
TRBJ2-3,.,TRBV25-1,CASSLEGPGTQYF
TRBJ1-6,.,TRBV4-1,CASSQDFGSSYNSPLHF
TRBJ2-3,TRBD1,TRBV30,CAYHRGGTDTQYF
TRBJ1-1,.,TRBV19,CATLGLGNTEAFF
TRBJ2-3,TRBD2,TRBV11-2,CASGRLAGSTDTQYF
TRBJ2-5,.,TRBV7-2,CASSRKAGETQYF
TRBJ2-3,.,TRBV4-1,CASSQGKGEKDTQYF
TRBJ1-1,TRBD1,TRBV30,CAWSSPGGSEAFF
TRBJ1-1,.,TRBV6-5,CASSLKLGLNTEAFF
TRBJ1-2,TRBD1,TRBV6-5,CASRLTGTYGYTF
TRBJ2-1,.,TRBV5-1,CASSLPGRGSYNEQFF
TRBJ2-5,.,TRBV7-3,CASSFSGGETQYF
TRBJ2-1,TRBD2,TRBV12-5,CASGLVLAGGHNNEQFF
TRBJ1-5,.,TRBV28,CASSLYVSGAGQPQHF